This T cell receptor (beta chain) was sequenced during a study of blood T cell repertoires in COVID-19. As for the study in general: COVID-19 samples from acute and convalescent phases originated in the United States, Italy and Spain. PBMCs, B-cell-depleted T cells, or T cells provided the cDNA or gDNA that made up the material.

Methods used by the authors: Amplifying reference gene primers gave estimates of nucleated cell counts. The method was immunoSEQ multiplex PCR; TCRdb's version includes in-frame clones alone and lacks a portion of them. The V and J calls and the clone size are those of that table, but D and trimming were determined from the DNA. The sample lists around 210,000 clones, roughly 80% occurring once. CDR3 size: 13 residues. Germline assignment: CDR1 SEHNR and CDR2 FQNEAQ (reference sequence). The V end was cut by 11 bases, the J end by 5 bases, with 15 bases between. The Seattle site enrolled patients during active infection and followed them longitudinally.

The clonotype was recovered from a woman aged 80 or older with COVID-19, enrolled during active disease. The V and J genes are TRBV7-9 and TRBJ1-4, with D perhaps TRBD1 (5 bases). The specimen was peripheral blood. The CDR3 reads CALSPRVNEKLFF. DNA for the CDR3: TGTGCCCTCAGTCCCAGGGTAAATGAAAAACTGTTTTTT.